The T cell receptor (beta chain) described here comes from a study of shared clonotypes between healthy human individuals. The CDR3 contains 15 residues. J was trimmed by 7 bases and V by 5 bases; bases with no gene match: 8. The germline CDR1 and CDR2 sequences are MNHEY and SVGAGI. Repertoires were generated with immunoSEQ multiplex PCR, while TCRdb's copy carries only in-frame clones and drops some. The data show some 1 million clones, about 75% seen once. The sequenced material came from memory CD4+ T cells sorted from blood. Subset of the sample: CD45RA-negative fraction. The sequence was obtained from a man aged 18-30 years in good health. This chain joins TRBV6-5 and TRBJ1-2, with 12 bases fitting TRBD1. CDR3 sequence: CASSPGGQGAVGYTF. CDR3 bases: TGTGCCAGCAGTCCCGGGGGACAGGGGGCGGTTGGCTACACCTTC.